This T cell receptor beta chain was retrieved from a study of beta chain features in type 1 diabetes. Study-level results: The influence of HLA type on TCRB rearrangement stayed undetermined. Moderate but significant shortening of TCRB CDR3s was recorded in all four CD4+ subsets from Type 1 diabetes patients. A greater similarity of naive, central memory and Treg TCRB repertoires was seen among patients than among healthy donors.

With respect to this clone: Its target is not known.

The CDR3 consists of 13 residues. Germline V CDR1 and CDR2: SGHTA, FQGTGA. V was clipped by 5 bases and J by 5 bases, with 12 bases between them. CD4+ cells of the naive, central memory, regulatory and stem cell-like memory types were sorted via CD45RO/CCR7/CD25/CD127/CD95/CD27. Sequencing targeted expressed TCRB transcripts, as all isolated RNA had been reverse transcribed. About 3.57 million reads, on average, came from each naive, central memory and regulatory T cell sample. The repertoire was sequenced with immunoSEQ multiplex PCR; TCRdb's copy has only in-frame clones and lacks some. The sample yields around 160,000 clones, 8% to 8.5% seen once.

This chain links TRBV7-3 with TRBJ2-5; maybe TRBD2 (5 bases). This receptor was obtained from a woman between 18 and 29 years old with type 1 diabetes. Sequenced material: central memory CD4+ T cells from blood. CDR3: CASSTTSLETQYF. The CDR3, as DNA: TGTGCCAGCAGCACTACTAGTCTGGAGACCCAGTACTTC.